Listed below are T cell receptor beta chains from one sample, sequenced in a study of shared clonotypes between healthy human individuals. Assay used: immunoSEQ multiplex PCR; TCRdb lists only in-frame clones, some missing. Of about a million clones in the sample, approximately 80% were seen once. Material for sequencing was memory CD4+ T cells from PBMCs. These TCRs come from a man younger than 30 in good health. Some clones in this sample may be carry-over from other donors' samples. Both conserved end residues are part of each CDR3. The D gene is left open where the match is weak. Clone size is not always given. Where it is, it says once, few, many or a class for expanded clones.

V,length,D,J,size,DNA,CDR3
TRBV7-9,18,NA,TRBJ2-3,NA,TGTGCCAGCAGCTTAGTCGGAGGAGGGTTTACTAGCACAGATACGCAGTATTTT,CASSLVGGGFTSTDTQYF
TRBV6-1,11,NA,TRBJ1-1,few,TGTGCCAGCAGTGAGTTCACTGAAGCTTTCTTT,CASSEFTEAFF
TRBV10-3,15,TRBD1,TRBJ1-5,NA,TGTGCCATCAGGCCGGGACAGGGGGCGAATCAGCCCCAGCATTTT,CAIRPGQGANQPQHF
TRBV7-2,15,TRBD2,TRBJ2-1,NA,TGTGCCAGCAGCTACAGGCTAGCGGATTACAATGAGCAGTTCTTC,CASSYRLADYNEQFF
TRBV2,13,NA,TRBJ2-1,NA,TGTGCCAGCAGTGGTGACTCCTACAATGAGCAGTTCTTC,CASSGDSYNEQFF
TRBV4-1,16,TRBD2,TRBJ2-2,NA,TGCGCCAGCAGCCAAGAACTAGCGGGGACCACCGGGGAGCTGTTTTTT,CASSQELAGTTGELFF
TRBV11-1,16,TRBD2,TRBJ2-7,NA,TGTGCCAGCAGCTTAGGGACTAGCGGGAGATCCTACGAGCAGTACTTC,CASSLGTSGRSYEQYF
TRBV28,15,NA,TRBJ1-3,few,TGTGCCAGCCAAGGCTCGCGATTGGGGGGAAACACCATATATTTT,CASQGSRLGGNTIYF
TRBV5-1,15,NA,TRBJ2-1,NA,TGCGCCAGCAGCGATGGTTCAGGGGTCGCGAATGAGCAGTTCTTC,CASSDGSGVANEQFF
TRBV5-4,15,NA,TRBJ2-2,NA,TGTGCCAGCAGCTTGGTGTCTCGTAACACCGGGGAGCTGTTTTTT,CASSLVSRNTGELFF
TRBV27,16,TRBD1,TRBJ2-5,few,TGTGCCAGCAGAAACCGTCAAACAGGGGGAGGAGAGACCCAGTACTTC,CASRNRQTGGGETQYF
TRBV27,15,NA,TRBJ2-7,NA,TGTGCCAGCAGACCTGGACAGTTCTTCGCCTACGAGCAGTACTTC,CASRPGQFFAYEQYF
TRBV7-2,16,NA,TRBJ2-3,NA,TGTGCCAGCAGCTTAGGTGTCTCCTCTTTGGTGGATACGCAGTATTTT,CASSLGVSSLVDTQYF
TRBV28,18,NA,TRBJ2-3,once,TGTGCCAGCAGGCAACAACCGGGGGGCGGGACCTACACAGATACGCAGTATTTT,CASRQQPGGGTYTDTQYF
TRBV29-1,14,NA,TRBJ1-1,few,TGCAGCGCTCAACCCGGGACGGGGAACACTGAAGCTTTCTTT,CSAQPGTGNTEAFF
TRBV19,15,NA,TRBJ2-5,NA,TGTGCCAGTAGTATAAGGGGCCAGGGGAAGGAGACCCAGTACTTC,CASSIRGQGKETQYF
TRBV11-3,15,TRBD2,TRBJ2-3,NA,TGTGCCAGCAGCTTAGCGGGAGGATTTTTAGATACGCAGTATTTT,CASSLAGGFLDTQYF
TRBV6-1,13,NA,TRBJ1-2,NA,TGTGCCAGCAGCCTGAAGTCTCCCTATGGCTACACCTTC,CASSLKSPYGYTF
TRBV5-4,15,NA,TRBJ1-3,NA,TGTGCCAGCGGACGGGATCCGGGGTCCGGAAACACCATATATTTT,CASGRDPGSGNTIYF
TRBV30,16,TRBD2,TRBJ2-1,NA,TGTGCCTGGAGGGGACTAGCGGAGGCGACCTCCAATGAGCAGTTCTTC,CAWRGLAEATSNEQFF
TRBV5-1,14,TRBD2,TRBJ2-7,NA,TGCGCCAGCAGCTTGGTAGCGGGAGTGCGGGAGCAGTACTTC,CASSLVAGVREQYF
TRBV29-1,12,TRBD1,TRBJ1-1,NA,TGCAGCGTGAGGACAGGGGGCACTGAAGCTTTCTTT,CSVRTGGTEAFF
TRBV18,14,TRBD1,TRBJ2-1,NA,TGTGCCAGCTCCCCCGGCAGGGGGCCTCAAGAGCAGTTCTTC,CASSPGRGPQEQFF
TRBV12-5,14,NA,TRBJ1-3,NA,TGTGCTAGTGGCAATGACAACTCTGGAAACACCATATATTTT,CASGNDNSGNTIYF
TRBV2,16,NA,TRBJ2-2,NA,TGTGCCAGCTCCGGGGCAGGGGTCGGTCTCACCGGGGAGCCGTTTTTT,CASSGAGVGLTGEPFF
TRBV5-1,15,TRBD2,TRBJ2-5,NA,TGCGCCAGCAGCACCCACAAGACTAGCGGAGAGACCCAGTACTTC,CASSTHKTSGETQYF
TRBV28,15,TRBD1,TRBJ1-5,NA,TGTGCCAGCAGTCCGCCCGGGACAGGGGGTTGGCCCCAGCATTTT,CASSPPGTGGWPQHF
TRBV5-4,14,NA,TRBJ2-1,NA,TGTGCCAGCAGCTCGGTAGGATTCTACAATGAGCAGTTCTTC,CASSSVGFYNEQFF
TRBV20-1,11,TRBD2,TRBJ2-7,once,TGCAGTGCAGCGGGGGCCTACGAGCAGTACTTC,CSAAGAYEQYF
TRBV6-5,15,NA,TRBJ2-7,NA,TGTGCCAGCAGTTACTCTGGGGGGGCGTTATACGAGCAGTACTTC,CASSYSGGALYEQYF
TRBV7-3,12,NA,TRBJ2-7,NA,TGTGCCAGCAGCCCCCCTTGGGACGAGCAGTACTTC,CASSPPWDEQYF
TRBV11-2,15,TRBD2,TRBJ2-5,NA,TGTGCCAGCAGCTTGATAGCGGGAGCAGGGGAGACCCAGTACTTC,CASSLIAGAGETQYF
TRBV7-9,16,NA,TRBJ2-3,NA,TGTGCCAGCAGCTTAGAGCGGGTTTCCCCTTCCGATACGCAGTATTTT,CASSLERVSPSDTQYF
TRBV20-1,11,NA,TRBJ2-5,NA,TGCAGTGCTAGCTTGGCTGAGACCCAGTACTTC,CSASLAETQYF
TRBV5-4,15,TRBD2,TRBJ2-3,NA,TGTGCCAGCGGCCGATGGGAGGGTAGCACAGATACGCAGTATTTT,CASGRWEGSTDTQYF
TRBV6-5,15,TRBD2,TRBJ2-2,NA,TGTGCCAGCAGCAAGAGCGGGGCGAACACCGGGGAGCTGTTTTTT,CASSKSGANTGELFF
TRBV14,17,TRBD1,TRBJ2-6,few,TGTGCCAGCAGCCAAAAACAGGGGGCTTATGGGGCCAACGTCCTGACTTTC,CASSQKQGAYGANVLTF
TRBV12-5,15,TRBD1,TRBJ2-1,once,TGTGCTAGTGGTTTGGCTTCGACAGGGTCAAATGAGCAGTTCTTC,CASGLASTGSNEQFF
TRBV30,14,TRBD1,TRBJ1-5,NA,TGTGCCTGGAGTACGACAGGGGGGTCCCAGCCCCAGCATTTT,CAWSTTGGSQPQHF
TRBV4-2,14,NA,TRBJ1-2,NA,TGTGCCAGCAGCCAAGGGAGTGGAGCGTCGGGCTACACCTTC,CASSQGSGASGYTF
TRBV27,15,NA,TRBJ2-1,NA,TGTGCCAGCAGTTTATCGTTTGGACAGAGCAATGAGCAGTTCTTC,CASSLSFGQSNEQFF
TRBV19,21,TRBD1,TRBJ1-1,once,TGTGCCAGTAGTATAGATCCCCCGGGACTTTACGGACAGGGTTCTAGCACTGAAGCTTTCTTT,CASSIDPPGLYGQGSSTEAFF
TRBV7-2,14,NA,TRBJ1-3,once,TGTGCCAGCAGTCTCGGGGGCATTGGAAACACCATATATTTT,CASSLGGIGNTIYF
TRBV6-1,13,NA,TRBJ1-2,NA,TGTGCCAGCAGTGAGGTGGACAGCTATGGCTACACCTTC,CASSEVDSYGYTF
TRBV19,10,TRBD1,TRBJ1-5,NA,TGTGCAGGGGGCCGTCAGCCCCAGCATTTT,CAGGRQPQHF
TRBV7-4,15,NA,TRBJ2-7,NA,TGTGCCAGCAGCTTAGGGTTTCAGGCCGCCTACGAGCAGTACTTC,CASSLGFQAAYEQYF
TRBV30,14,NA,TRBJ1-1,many,TGTGCCTGGACCATGTCCGGGGGCTTCGCGGGAGCTTTCTTT,CAWTMSGGFAGAFF